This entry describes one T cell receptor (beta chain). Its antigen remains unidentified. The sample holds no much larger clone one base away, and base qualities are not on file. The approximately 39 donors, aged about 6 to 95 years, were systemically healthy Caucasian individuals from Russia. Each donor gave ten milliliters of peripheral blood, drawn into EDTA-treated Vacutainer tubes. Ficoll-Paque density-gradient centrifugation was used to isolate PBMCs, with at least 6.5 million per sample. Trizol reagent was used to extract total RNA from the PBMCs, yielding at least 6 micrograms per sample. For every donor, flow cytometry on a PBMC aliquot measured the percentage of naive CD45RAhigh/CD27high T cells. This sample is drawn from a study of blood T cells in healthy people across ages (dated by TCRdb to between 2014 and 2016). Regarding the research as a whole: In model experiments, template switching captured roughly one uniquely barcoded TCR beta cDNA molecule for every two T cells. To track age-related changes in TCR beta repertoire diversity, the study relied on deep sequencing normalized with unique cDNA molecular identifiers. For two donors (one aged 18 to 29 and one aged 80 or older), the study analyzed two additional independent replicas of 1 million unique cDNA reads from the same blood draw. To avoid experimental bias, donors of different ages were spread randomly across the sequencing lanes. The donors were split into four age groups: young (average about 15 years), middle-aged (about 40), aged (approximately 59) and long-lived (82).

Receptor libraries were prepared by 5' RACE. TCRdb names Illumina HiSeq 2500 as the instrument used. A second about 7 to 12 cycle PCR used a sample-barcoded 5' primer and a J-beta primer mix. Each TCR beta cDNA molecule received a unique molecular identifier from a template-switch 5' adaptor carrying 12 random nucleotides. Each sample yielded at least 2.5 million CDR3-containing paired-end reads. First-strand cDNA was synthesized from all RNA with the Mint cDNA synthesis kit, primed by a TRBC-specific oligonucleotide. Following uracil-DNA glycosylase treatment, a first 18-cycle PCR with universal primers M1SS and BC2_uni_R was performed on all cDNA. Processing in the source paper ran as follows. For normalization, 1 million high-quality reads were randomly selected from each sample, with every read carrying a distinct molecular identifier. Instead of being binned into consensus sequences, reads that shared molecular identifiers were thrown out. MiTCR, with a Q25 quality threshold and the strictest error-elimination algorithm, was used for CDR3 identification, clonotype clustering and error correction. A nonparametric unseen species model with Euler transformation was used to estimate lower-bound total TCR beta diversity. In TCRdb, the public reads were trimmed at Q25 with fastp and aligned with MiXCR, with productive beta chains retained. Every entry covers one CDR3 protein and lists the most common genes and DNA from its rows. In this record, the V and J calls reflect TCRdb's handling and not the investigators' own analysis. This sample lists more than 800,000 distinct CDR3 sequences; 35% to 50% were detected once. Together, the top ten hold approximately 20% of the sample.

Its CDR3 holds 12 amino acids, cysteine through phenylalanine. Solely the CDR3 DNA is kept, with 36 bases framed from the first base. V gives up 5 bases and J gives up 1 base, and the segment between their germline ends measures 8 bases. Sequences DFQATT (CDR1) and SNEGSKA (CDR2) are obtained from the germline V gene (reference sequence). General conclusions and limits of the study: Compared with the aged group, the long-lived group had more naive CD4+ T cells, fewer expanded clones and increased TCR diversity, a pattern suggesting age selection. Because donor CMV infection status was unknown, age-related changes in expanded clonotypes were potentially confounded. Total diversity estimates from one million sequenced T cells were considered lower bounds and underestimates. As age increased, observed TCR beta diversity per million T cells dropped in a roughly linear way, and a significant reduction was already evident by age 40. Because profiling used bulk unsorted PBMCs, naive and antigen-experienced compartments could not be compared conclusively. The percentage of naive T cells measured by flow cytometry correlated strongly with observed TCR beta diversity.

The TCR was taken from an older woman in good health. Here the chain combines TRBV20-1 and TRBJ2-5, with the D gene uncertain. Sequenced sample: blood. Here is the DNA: TGCAGTGCTGGACCGTTCCAAGAGACCCAGTACTTC. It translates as CSAGPFQETQYF.